A selection of T cell receptor beta chains follows, all from one sample in a study of T-cell reconstitution after alpha-beta-depleted transplantation in children. From the PCR reads, TCRdb called clonotypes with MiXCR, one entry per CDR3 protein. This table has some 600,000 distinct CDR3 sequences, 10% to 15% appearing once. The starting material was PBMCs, mostly from graft donor cells, obtained 360 days after TCRalphabeta/CD19-depleted stem cell transplant. These receptors were collected from a male patient aged 10-17 years who had a stem cell transplant for acute myeloid leukemia, so the T cells may come from the graft donor. The CDR3 runs from the conserved cysteine through the conserved F or W. The D gene is left open where the match is weak.

V	D	J	CDR3
TRBV6-5	TRBD1	TRBJ2-5	CASSYWGTAQETQYF
TRBV7-2	TRBD2	TRBJ2-7	CASSPRTVGTSGRREYF
TRBV11-1	-	TRBJ2-7	CASSLGAGRLSVSSYEQYF
TRBV24-1	-	TRBJ2-3	CATRGSQSTDTQYF
TRBV29-1	-	TRBJ2-3	CSVDRERRYDTQYF
TRBV12-3/TRBV12-4	-	TRBJ1-1	CASSFQIWSTEAFF
TRBV29-1	-	TRBJ1-1	CSVVRQNTEAFF
TRBV11-2	-	TRBJ2-7	CASSLGSGVRGEQYF
TRBV6-2/TRBV6-3	TRBD2	TRBJ2-1	CASSYIPRTRSVSYNEQFF
TRBV7-2	TRBD1	TRBJ1-1	CASSLAEGAATEAFF
TRBV12-3/TRBV12-4	-	TRBJ2-2	CASSFSLSGTETGELFF
TRBV6-5	TRBD1	TRBJ2-1	CASSYSLGQGSQYEQFF